These 5 T cell receptor beta chains originate from one sample sequenced in a study of T cell repertoires in cytomegalovirus infection. A single record per CDR3 protein comes from TCRdb applying MiXCR to the reads. The table has fewer than 300,000 distinct CDR3 sequences, 25% seen once; the top ten hold over 11%. What was sequenced was PBMCs. The receptor source for this set is a human donor in good health (CMV status not recorded). Some clones in this sample may be carry-over from other donors' samples.

The sample holds many counts of this clonotype. The DNA of the CDR3 is TGTGCCAGCCGGGGGCGGGAGGGTTACAATGAGCAGTTCTTC. Its translation: CASRGREGYNEQFF. This sequence joins TRBV7-2 and TRBJ2-1; 9 nucleotides line up with TRBD2. The CDR3 is 14 residues long. J gave up 4 bases and V 8 bases, and 6 bases lay outside the gene matches. Germline loops: CDR1 SGHTA, CDR2 FQGNSA.

This clonotype was observed a few times. This chain connects TRBV15 to TRBJ1-1; D is unresolved. This CDR3 is built from 12 residues. Trimming removed 2 bases from V and 0 bases from J, with 1 base in between. Germline V gene sequence: CDR1 LNHNV, CDR2 YYDKDF (reference sequence). The CDR3: CATSRLNTEAFF. The CDR3 DNA reads TGTGCCACCAGCAGACTGAACACTGAAGCTTTCTTT.

This clonotype occurred many times. The V gene is TRBV6-1, the J gene TRBJ1-5; D may be TRBD1 (6 bases). Germline-derived CDR1 and CDR2 are MNHNS and SASEGT. This CDR3 spans 14 amino acids. The V and J ends lost 1 base and 7 bases respectively, with 11 bases between them. The CDR3 sequence: CASSEVPRGQPQHF. In nucleotides, the CDR3 is TGTGCCAGCAGTGAAGTCCCCAGGGGCCAGCCCCAGCATTTT.

This clonotype has a count of ten or more. The germline gene is not matched at one end of the junction; a read error may be the cause. The chain uses TRBV7-2 and TRBJ1-1; TRBD1 agrees at 11 bases. Looked up from germline, CDR1 is SGHTA and CDR2 is FQGNSA. The CDR3 is made up of 15 amino acids. CDR3 in amino acids: CASSFLAGTGGATDF. Written as DNA, the CDR3 is TGTGCCAGCAGCTTTTTAGCTGGGACAGGGGGTGCCACGGACTTT.

This chain joins TRBV10-3 and TRBJ1-1; the D is unclear. V lost 9 bases, J lost 4 bases, and 12 bases lay in between. The germline gives CDR1 ENHRY, CDR2 SYGVKD. CDR3 length equals 12 residues. The CDR3 here is CAIWESFTEAFF. The CDR3 nucleotides read TGTGCCATTTGGGAATCCTTCACTGAAGCTTTCTTT.